This entry lists 3 T cell receptor beta chains sequenced from one sample in a study of CD8 T cells in Susac syndrome (dated by TCRdb to about 2019). The receptor library was made with the immunoSEQ multiplex PCR assay. RNA was extracted using the RNeasy kit, and roughly 0.45 to 1 ug of the RNA was reverse transcribed with random hexamers. TCRdb handled the public reads itself, with Q25 trimming in fastp and clone calling in MiXCR, and kept productive beta chains. Rows with one shared CDR3 protein collapse into an entry with the most common genes and DNA. A total of roughly 100,000 distinct CDR3 sequences appear in this sample, approximately 96% of them only once. Approximately 0.57% of the sample is in the top ten clones. The material sequenced was CD8+ T cells from PBMCs. The source of these receptors is a human donor with Susac syndrome.

This clonotype was detected once. The chain uses TRBV15 and TRBJ2-1, with a weak D call TRBD1 (5 bases). CDR3 size: 13 residues. Between the trimmed V and J ends, which lost 5 bases and 8 bases, there was a span of 13 bases. Germline V lookup: CDR1 LNHNV, CDR2 YYDKDF (reference sequence). CDR3 loop: CATSPSRVHEQFF. CDR3 nucleotide sequence: TGTGCCACCAGCCCGTCCAGGGTGCATGAGCAGTTCTTC.

This chain links TRBV20-1 with TRBJ1-5; 7 bases map to TRBD1. Germline CDR1 and CDR2: DFQATT and SNEGSKA (reference sequence). Trimming cost V 6 bases and J 1 base; bases outside gene matches: 12. The CDR3 runs to 16 residues. The CDR3 nucleotides are TGCAGTGCGGGTCAGGGGGAAGGCTGGAGCAATCAGCCCCAGCATTTT. It specifies CSAGQGEGWSNQPQHF.

The V call is TRBV19, the J call TRBJ1-5; a possible D gene is TRBD1 (5 bases). The CDR3 is made up of 16 amino acids. V lost 4 bases and J lost 6, with 19 bases in between. The germline CDR1 and CDR2 sequences are LNHDA and SQIVND (reference sequence). The CDR3 nucleotides read TGTGCCAGTAGTACCCAGGGAGTTGGGTCGAGTCAGCCCCAGCATTTT. Its protein is CASSTQGVGSSQPQHF.